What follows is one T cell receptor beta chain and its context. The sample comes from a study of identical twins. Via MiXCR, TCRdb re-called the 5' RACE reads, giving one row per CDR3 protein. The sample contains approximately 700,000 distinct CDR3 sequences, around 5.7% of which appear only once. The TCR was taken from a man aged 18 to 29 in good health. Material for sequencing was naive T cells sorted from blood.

The CDR3 spells CASSLTSGRVQTQYF. Here the CDR3 DNA reads TGTGCCAGCAGCTTAACTAGCGGGAGAGTTCAAACGCAGTATTTT. The chain carries TRBV7-3 and TRBJ2-3; 9 nucleotides match TRBD2. Germline V lookup: CDR1 SGHTA, CDR2 FQGTGA. V shed 0 bases and J 9 bases; nucleotides not matched to a gene: 7. The CDR3 covers 15 residues.